This T cell receptor beta chain was identified during a study of identifying expanded T cells in peripheral blood. This CDR3 is 15 amino acids long. Germline CDR1 is SGHTA and CDR2 is FQGNSA. V was pared by 1 base and J by 5 bases, with 7 bases of the junction left unmatched. During the collection period, no donor immune events like infections were recorded. The data were produced by immunoSEQ multiplex PCR, yet TCRdb's version contains in-frame clones alone and is incomplete. The table records approximately 57,000 clones, approximately 90% of them present only once. Sequenced: blood. The genes are TRBV7-2 and TRBJ2-7; 8 nucleotides line up with TRBD1. The source is a person aged 18 to 69 in good health. The CDR3 spells CASSLVSGGFDEQYF. In DNA, the CDR3 is TGTGCCAGCAGCTTAGTATCAGGGGGCTTCGACGAGCAGTACTTC.